Following are 32 T cell receptor beta chains from one sample sequenced in a study of T-cell reconstitution after alpha-beta-depleted transplantation in children (dated by TCRdb to between 2015 and 2016). Libraries were constructed by PCR. The reads were generated on an Illumina HiSeq 2500. Molecular barcoding was employed in the preparation of TCR libraries, with unique molecular identifiers being used to normalize TCRbeta repertoire quantification. Through fastp at Q25 and MiXCR, TCRdb rebuilt clones from the public reads, retaining in-frame beta chains. Duplicate CDR3 protein sequences are folded into a single record with the most common DNA and genes. The sample table holds roughly 590,000 distinct CDR3 sequences, of which around 17% were seen once. The top ten constitute approximately 1% of the sample. Sample: PBMCs from the stem cell graft donor, taken from the stem cell graft. The receptor set was obtained from a human donor who donated a stem cell graft to a child with acute myeloid leukemia.

This clonotype was picked up many times. The genes are TRBV20-1 and TRBJ2-1, with 8 bases matching TRBD1. Trimming removed 4 bases from V and 3 bases from J; junction bases left unmatched: 8. The CDR3 extends over 15 amino acids. Germline V CDR1 and CDR2: DFQATT, SNEGSKA (reference sequence). CDR3 sequence (DNA): TGCAGTGCTAATGAGGCAGGGGGCATCTACAATGAGCAGTTCTTC. Protein sequence: CSANEAGGIYNEQFF.

This clonotype has a count of ten or more. The V call is TRBV20-1, the J call TRBJ2-7; 9 bases are a match to TRBD1. CDR3 length: 13 amino acids. Germline V gene sequence: CDR1 DFQATT, CDR2 SNEGSKA (reference sequence). Losses at the gene ends were 6 bases for V and 5 bases for J; bases not matched to a gene: 8. The chain's CDR3 is CSALRQGGHEQYF. As DNA, the CDR3 is TGCAGTGCCCTGCGACAGGGGGGGCACGAGCAGTACTTC.

To note about this clonotype: A read error is possible here, since a much larger clone lies one base away. DNA of the CDR3: TGTGCCACAGGGGAAGGCGAGACCAAGTACTTC. Translation: CATGEGETKYF. The chain is built from TRBV24-1 and TRBJ2-5, with D maybe TRBD1 (5 bases). The CDR3 has 11 residues. The V gene's germline CDR1 is KGHDR and CDR2 SFDVKD.

This clonotype was seen ten or more times. The chain uses TRBV20-1 and TRBJ1-3, with D maybe TRBD1 (6 bases). This CDR3 contains 13 residues. V was clipped by 6 bases and J by 1 base, with 10 bases between them. Germline V gene lookup returns CDR1 DFQATT and CDR2 SNEGSKA (reference sequence). CDR3 nucleotide sequence: TGCAGTGCGCCTACAGGGTCTGGAAACACCATATATTTT. Translated: CSAPTGSGNTIYF.

This clonotype appeared many times. The J gene is TRBJ2-7, the V gene TRBV12-3 or TRBV12-4; 7 bases fit TRBD1. Losses at the gene ends were 6 bases for V and 2 bases for J; bases not matched to a gene: 13. The CDR3 is 16 amino acids. CDR3 loop: CASRTQTGSIAYEQYF. The CDR3 DNA sequence: TGTGCCAGCAGAACTCAGACAGGGAGCATCGCCTACGAGCAGTACTTC.

This clonotype was found a few times. The chain uses TRBV12-3 or TRBV12-4 and TRBJ2-5; D may match TRBD1 or TRBD2 (5 bases each). The V and J ends lost 4 bases and 4 bases respectively, with 22 bases between them. This CDR3 is 17 amino acids long. CDR3 sequence: CASSSRPGTRRVETQYF. DNA of the CDR3: TGTGCCAGCAGTTCGCGACCCGGGACCCGGAGAGTAGAGACCCAGTACTTC.

In this sample, this clonotype turned up many times. CDR3 sequence: CSVEVTAQGETQYF. The CDR3 DNA is TGCAGCGTTGAAGTCACAGCCCAAGGGGAGACCCAGTACTTC. This chain links TRBV29-1 with TRBJ2-5; no definite D call. Deletions cut 1 base from V and 5 bases from J, with 14 bases between. CDR1 is SQVTM and CDR2 is ANQGSEA in the germline V gene. The CDR3 is made up of 14 amino acids.

This chain uses TRBV5-1 with TRBJ2-2; D not certain. Germline V gene data show CDR1 as SGHRS and CDR2 as YFSETQ. The V gene lost 9 bases and the J gene lost 4 bases, with 10 bases spanning the gap. The CDR3 has 12 amino acids. The CDR3 bases are TGCGCCACCTACACCCCCACCGGGGAGCTGTTTTTT. It codes for CATYTPTGELFF.

This clonotype was found a few times. The rearrangement uses TRBV11-2 and TRBJ2-1; 8 bases match TRBD1. V gave up 2 bases and J gave up 4 bases; unmatched junction bases: 4. Germline V gene data show CDR1 as SGHAT and CDR2 as FQNNGV. The CDR3 extends over 15 amino acids. This chain's CDR3 is CASSLSGQGYNEQFF. The CDR3 region has the DNA TGTGCCAGCAGCTTATCTGGACAGGGTTACAATGAGCAGTTCTTC.

Ten or more counts support this clonotype. This chain uses TRBV12-3 or TRBV12-4 with TRBJ2-7; the match to TRBD1 covers 9 bases. The V gene end was trimmed by 5 bases and the J gene end by 0 bases; junction bases not matched to a gene: 8. The CDR3 length is 16 residues. The CDR3 reads CASSHPETGGSYEQYF. The CDR3, as DNA: TGTGCCAGCAGTCATCCAGAGACAGGGGGCTCCTACGAGCAGTACTTC.

This clonotype was observed a few times. Without the conserved terminal phenylalanine or tryptophan, this CDR3 likely stems from a read error. The chain is built from TRBV20-1 and TRBJ2-7, with TRBD1 identical over 8 bases. The CDR3 length is 16 residues. Looked up from germline, CDR1 is DFQATT and CDR2 is SNEGSKA (reference sequence). The V gene end was trimmed by 3 bases and the J gene end by 1 base; junction bases not matched to a gene: 11. CDR3 protein: CSASSLTGAWSYEQYS. The DNA for the CDR3 is TGCAGTGCTAGTAGCCTGACAGGGGCTTGGTCCTACGAGCAGTACTCC.

This clonotype was counted at least ten times. This chain links TRBV25-1 with TRBJ2-3, with D unresolved. This CDR3 region has 13 residues. Germline CDR1 reads MGHDK; CDR2 reads SYGVNS. Trimming pared 0 bases from V and 4 bases from J, leaving 5 bases between. The CDR3 DNA is TGTGCCAGCAGTGAATACGGCGCAGATACGCAGTATTTT. It codes for CASSEYGADTQYF.

A few counts support this clonotype. This sequence joins TRBV4-3 and TRBJ1-1; D is ambiguous. The CDR3 has 16 residues. V lost 0 bases to trimming and J lost 5 bases, with 16 bases between them. CDR1 is LGHNA and CDR2 is YSLEER in the germline V gene. For the CDR3, the DNA is TGCGCCAGCAGCCAAGATAATACCCGCCTGACGACTGAAGCTTTCTTT. This gives the protein CASSQDNTRLTTEAFF.

The sample holds a few counts of this clonotype. The chain joins TRBV12-3 or TRBV12-4 to TRBJ2-3; 8 nucleotides agree with TRBD1. Losses at the gene ends were 5 bases for V and 7 bases for J; bases not matched to a gene: 11. The CDR3 covers 15 residues. The CDR3 coding sequence is TGTGCCAGCAGTCTAGGACAGGGCGGCTTTCATACGCAGTATTTT. Translating it yields CASSLGQGGFHTQYF.

This clonotype was found many times. V usage is TRBV20-1 and J usage is TRBJ2-5; D is unresolved. The CDR3 runs 13 residues. CDR1 is DFQATT, CDR2 SNEGSKA, per germline (reference sequence). Trimming took off 3 bases at V and 7 bases at J, with 15 bases between the two ends. Here the CDR3 reads CSARRSTPGTQYF. For the CDR3, the DNA is TGCAGTGCTAGGCGGTCGACACCCGGGACCCAGTACTTC.

This chain connects TRBV20-1 to TRBJ1-2; D gene uncertain. The CDR3 runs to 12 residues. From germline, CDR1 is DFQATT and CDR2 SNEGSKA (reference sequence). With 6 bases removed from V and 2 bases from J, the gap between germline ends came to 10 bases. DNA for the CDR3: TGCAGTGCCCCGGGCCGAAACTATGGCTACACCTTC. Encoded protein: CSAPGRNYGYTF.

This clonotype has a count of ten or more. The V gene is TRBV5-5, the J gene TRBJ2-5, with D perhaps TRBD1 or TRBD2 (6 bases each). The germline gives CDR1 SGHKS, CDR2 YYEKEE (reference sequence). CDR3 length equals 16 residues. Between the trimmed V and J ends, which lost 4 bases and 1 base, there was a span of 17 bases. Here the CDR3 DNA reads TGTGCCAGCAGCCGCAGGGGACGGGGGTTCCAAGAGACCCAGTACTTC. It specifies CASSRRGRGFQETQYF.

In this sample, this clonotype turned up many times. J is TRBJ2-1 and V is TRBV20-1, with TRBD2 as a possible D gene (6 bases). CDR3 length: 12 residues. The V end was cut by 6 bases, the J end by 6 bases, with 12 bases between. Germline assignment: CDR1 DFQATT and CDR2 SNEGSKA (reference sequence). The CDR3, as DNA: TGCAGTGCCACCGCGGGGTCCAATGAGCAGTTCTTC. This gives the protein CSATAGSNEQFF.

This clonotype has a count of ten or more. The gene calls are TRBV12-3 or TRBV12-4 and TRBJ1-2; no clear D. V was shortened by 4 bases and J by 5 bases, with 14 bases between the two germline ends. The CDR3 is 14 amino acids. For the CDR3, the DNA is TGTGCCAGCAGTTCCGAGCCACGTGGGTATGGCTACACCTTC. Protein product: CASSSEPRGYGYTF.

V gene TRBV5-1 combines with J gene TRBJ2-1, with D possibly being TRBD1 (5 bases). V gave up 0 bases and J gave up 4 bases, with 17 bases separating them. This CDR3 is 17 amino acids long. Germline V gene lookup returns CDR1 SGHRS and CDR2 YFSETQ. CDR3 sequence: CASSLDSDSPLYNEQFF. For the CDR3, the DNA is TGCGCCAGCAGCTTGGATTCCGACAGTCCCCTATACAATGAGCAGTTCTTC. Based on the CDR3 plus reference TRBV5-1 and TRBJ2-1, the full variable domain is KAGVTQTPRYLIKTRGQQVTLSCSPISGHRSVSWYQQTPGQGLQFLFEYFSETQRNKGNFPGRFSGRQFSNSRSEMNVSTLELGDSALYLCASSLDSDSPLYNEQFFGPGTRLTVL.

The sample holds a few counts of this clonotype. The chain has TRBV5-6 and TRBJ1-1; D perhaps matches TRBD1 (5 bases). The V and J ends lost 0 bases and 6 bases respectively, with 15 bases between them. This CDR3 has 15 residues. The germline gives CDR1 SGHDT, CDR2 YYEEEE. Here the CDR3 reads CASSLGGGVGSEAFF. CDR3 DNA: TGTGCCAGCAGCTTGGGGGGCGGGGTTGGCTCTGAAGCTTTCTTT.

The chain uses TRBV7-8 and TRBJ2-7, with 7 bases fitting TRBD1. The CDR3 is 15 residues long. Germline CDR1 reads SGHVS; CDR2 reads FQNEAQ. The trim removed 6 bases at V and 3 bases at J, leaving 11 bases unmatched. In DNA form, the CDR3 reads TGTGCCAGCAGTTTAATTAGGGACAGAGACTACGAGCAGTACTTC. Translated, it gives CASSLIRDRDYEQYF.

At least ten counts were recorded for this clonotype. The gene calls are TRBV20-1 and TRBJ1-6, with D possibly TRBD1 on 5 matching bases. CDR1 and CDR2 (germline): DFQATT, SNEGSKA (reference sequence). The length of the CDR3 is 14 residues. Trimming cost V 1 base and J 10 bases, with 14 bases left between them. The CDR3 loop reads CSARAPRADSPLHF. The CDR3 DNA follows: TGCAGTGCTAGAGCGCCCAGGGCCGACTCACCCCTCCACTTT.

This clonotype came up many times. The J gene is TRBJ2-7, the V gene TRBV29-1; D unresolved. With 3 bases removed from V and 3 bases from J, the gap between germline ends came to 9 bases. CDR3 length: 12 residues. Germline V CDR1 and CDR2: SQVTM, ANQGSEA. The CDR3 here is CSVDSGSYEQYF. As DNA, the CDR3 is TGCAGCGTTGATTCTGGCAGCTACGAGCAGTACTTC.

This clonotype was counted once. This clone may be a read error of a much larger clone one base away. This CDR3 fails to terminate in the conserved phenylalanine or tryptophan, so it likely reflects a read error. J is TRBJ2-7 and V is TRBV29-1, with D unresolved. The CDR3 runs to 11 residues. Between the trimmed V and J ends, which lost 4 bases and 3 bases, there was a span of 7 bases. Germline CDR1 is SQVTM and CDR2 is ANQGSEA. The CDR3 loop reads CSVGRDYEQYS. In DNA form, the CDR3 reads TGCAGCGTTGGAAGGGACTACGAGCAGTACTCC.

This clonotype was seen a few times. V and J are TRBV18 and TRBJ2-2; D might be TRBD1 (6 bases). The germline V gene encodes CDR1 KGHSH and CDR2 LQKENI. The CDR3 consists of 16 residues. V was trimmed by 1 base and J by 1 base, leaving 10 bases between them. CDR3 region: CASSPLSRGNTGELFF. CDR3 DNA: TGTGCCAGCTCACCACTCTCCAGGGGGAACACCGGGGAGCTGTTTTTT.

This clonotype was seen many times. The V call is TRBV7-2, the J call TRBJ1-6; the D is unclear. V lost 1 base to trimming and J lost 8 bases, with 15 bases between them. The CDR3 is 16 residues long. Germline-derived CDR1 and CDR2 are SGHTA and FQGNSA. The CDR3 sequence: CASSLVAGVLDSPLHF. CDR3 DNA sequence: TGTGCCAGCAGCTTAGTGGCCGGGGTACTCGATTCACCCCTCCACTTT.

The chain links TRBV27 to TRBJ2-1; unclear D gene. CDR1 and CDR2 (germline): MNHEY, SMNVEV (reference sequence). The CDR3 sequence is 13 residues long. V lost 1 base and J 6 bases, leaving 7 bases between the germline ends. The CDR3 sequence is CASSLFPPNEQFF. CDR3 in DNA: TGTGCCAGCAGTTTATTCCCCCCCAATGAGCAGTTCTTC.

There are many counts of this clonotype. The chain joins TRBV7-2 to TRBJ2-7, with TRBD1 identical over 7 bases. Germline V gene lookup returns CDR1 SGHTA and CDR2 FQGNSA. CDR3 size: 14 residues. The V and J ends lost 1 base and 0 bases, in that order; junction bases with no gene match: 0. CDR3 nucleotide sequence: TGTGCCAGCAGCTTAGACAGGGGCTCCTACGAGCAGTACTTC. It translates to CASSLDRGSYEQYF.

The chain carries TRBV21-1 and TRBJ2-7; the table's D call TRBD1 went unverified against the DNA. TRBV21-1 is recorded as a pseudogene. The CDR3 runs to 20 residues. The chain's CDR3 is CASSKDRGGAQGKLGYEQYV. The CDR3 DNA reads as TGTGCCAGCAGCAAAGACAGGGGAGGAGCACAGGGCAAACTAGGCTACGAGCAGTACGTC.

This clonotype was seen ten or more times. The rearrangement uses TRBV12-3 or TRBV12-4 and TRBJ1-6, with unresolved D. The CDR3 consists of 13 residues. V was shortened by 6 bases and J by 7 bases, with 10 bases between the two germline ends. This chain's CDR3 is CASSPRRNSPLHF. CDR3 nucleotides: TGTGCCAGCAGCCCTCGAAGGAATTCACCCCTCCACTTT.

This clonotype was detected ten times or more. V gene TRBV4-2 combines with J gene TRBJ2-3; D might be TRBD2 (5 bases). CDR1 and CDR2 from the germline V gene are LGHNA and YNFKEQ. The ends were cut back, 1 base at V and 5 bases at J, with 16 bases in the middle. This CDR3 has 16 amino acids. The CDR3 DNA follows: TGTGCCAGCAGCCAAGTTGGCCGGGCTGGGAGAGATACGCAGTATTTT. It is translated as CASSQVGRAGRDTQYF.